The present T cell receptor (beta chain) was sequenced within a study of T cells in Graves' hyperthyroidism and ophthalmopathy. Researchers defined stable Graves' hyperthyroidism as no ophthalmopathy progression within 18 months. Uncontrolled infection, other autoimmune disease, pregnancy and lactation each barred patients from inclusion. General study findings and limits: Most thyroid clonotypes that were expanded above 0.001 also turned up in blood.

Concerning this clonotype itself: What it binds is not known.

TCR beta CDR3 regions were amplified from RNA. HTBI primers drove first-round RT-PCR of the TCR CDR3. TCRdb fed the multiplex PCR reads into MiXCR, producing one record per CDR3 protein. Among a few hundred thousand distinct CDR3 sequences listed, about a sixth were seen once. Sample: blood. The sequence derives from a woman aged 25-40 years with Graves' hyperthyroidism.

CDR3 in amino acids: CASSVGPSTDTQYF. In DNA form, the CDR3 reads TGTGCCAGCAGCGTCGGTCCTAGCACAGATACGCAGTATTTT. The chain has TRBV6-2 or TRBV6-3 and TRBJ2-3, with D unresolved. This CDR3 is 14 amino acids long. From germline, CDR1 is MNHEY and CDR2 SVGEGT. V shed 6 bases and J shed 0 bases, with 10 bases lying between them.